The 25 T cell receptor beta chains reported below all come from one sample, sequenced in a study of CD8+ T cells in alopecia areata. The investigators collected lesional scalp punch biopsies and peripheral blood from alopecia areata patients. RNA, once extracted, was reverse transcribed into cDNA for use as the sequencing template. Method: immunoSEQ multiplex PCR; TCRdb's copy keeps in-frame clones and lacks some. The table lists approximately 12,000 clones, 61% of them singletons. Input material: skin. Every receptor here comes from a human donor with alopecia areata.

This clone was detected only a few times. CDR3 amino acids: CASKGRTSSYNSPLHF. CDR3 nucleotides: TGTGCCAGTAAGGGAAGAACAAGCTCCTATAATTCACCCCTCCACTTT. The chain uses TRBV19 and TRBJ1-6; D is undetermined. V lost 7 bases, J lost 0 bases, and 13 bases lay in between. The length of the CDR3 is 16 residues. Germline V CDR1 and CDR2: LNHDA, SQIVND (reference sequence).

This chain links TRBV5-1 with TRBJ2-5; 10 bases fit TRBD2. This CDR3 has 15 amino acids. Germline CDR1 is SGHRS and CDR2 is YFSETQ. The V segment lost 4 bases and the J segment 1 base; nucleotides outside the gene matches: 4. In nucleotides, the CDR3 is TGCGCCAGCAGCCGTAGCGGGAGGCTCCAAGAGACCCAGTACTTC. Translating gives CASSRSGRLQETQYF.

The chain joins TRBV30 to TRBJ1-2; D not certain. The length of the CDR3 is 12 residues. Per the germline V gene, CDR1 is GTSNPN and CDR2 is SVGIG (reference sequence). Between the trimmed V and J ends, which lost 0 bases and 3 bases, there was a span of 5 bases. The CDR3 region is CAWSVLDYGYTF. The CDR3 nucleotides are TGTGCCTGGAGTGTACTAGACTATGGCTACACCTTC. Together with reference TRBV30 and TRBJ1-2, the CDR3 gives the full variable domain: SQTIHQWPATLVQPVGSPLSLECTVEGTSNPNLYWYRQAAGRGLQLLFYSVGIGQISSEVPQNLSASRPQDRQFILSSKKLLLSDSGFYLCAWSVLDYGYTFGSGTRLTVV.

The chain employs TRBV18 and TRBJ2-5; D uncertain. The V gene's germline CDR1 is KGHSH and CDR2 LQKENI. The CDR3 is made up of 11 amino acids. Between the trimmed V and J ends, which lost 3 bases and 3 bases, there was a span of 2 bases. CDR3 sequence reads: CASSPEETQYF. DNA for the CDR3: TGTGCCAGCTCACCGGAAGAGACCCAGTACTTC.

This clone was picked up a small number of times. V is TRBV28 and J is TRBJ2-2; D ambiguous. The CDR3 contains 14 residues. V lost 2 bases and J lost 4, with 8 bases in between. CDR1 and CDR2 (germline): MDHEN, SYDVKM. CDR3 amino acids: CASSLSNPTGELFF. The CDR3 DNA is TGTGCCAGCAGTTTAAGCAATCCCACCGGGGAGCTGTTTTTT.

This clone has just one count. The CDR3 ends on some other residue instead of the conserved phenylalanine or tryptophan, so this is likely a read error. The chain carries TRBV19 and TRBJ1-6; 9 nucleotides align to TRBD1. Germline V gene sequence: CDR1 LNHDA, CDR2 SQIVND (reference sequence). V shed 7 bases, J shed 7 bases, and the junction held 11 bases outside the gene matches. This CDR3 region has 16 residues. The DNA for the CDR3 is TGTGCCAGTAAGATCCAGACCGGGACAGGGAATTCACCCCTCCACCTT. This sequence encodes CASKIQTGTGNSPLHL.

The CDR3 nucleotides are TGTGCCATCAGTGAGGGACAGGGGGCGGGACAGCCCCAGCATTTT. The encoded protein is CAISEGQGAGQPQHF. The genes are TRBV10-3 and TRBJ1-5; 11 positions match TRBD1. Germline loops: CDR1 ENHRY, CDR2 SYGVKD. CDR3 size: 15 residues. V lost 2 bases, J lost 7 bases, and 4 bases stayed unmatched.

This clone was observed once. The chain links TRBV2 to TRBJ2-1; a weak D match, TRBD2 (5 bases). V shed 1 base and J shed 0 bases, with 7 bases lying between them. The CDR3 sequence is 15 residues long. From germline, CDR1 is SNHLY and CDR2 FYNNEI. The DNA for the CDR3 is TGTGCCAGCAGTGAAGAAGCGGTCTCCTACAATGAGCAGTTCTTC. This translates into CASSEEAVSYNEQFF.

The rearrangement joins TRBV5-1 to TRBJ2-5, with unresolved D. Germline V gene lookup returns CDR1 SGHRS and CDR2 YFSETQ. V lost 4 bases to trimming and J lost 4 bases, with 11 bases between them. CDR3 length: 13 residues. In DNA form, the CDR3 reads TGCGCCAGCAGCCCCAGACTGGGAGAGACCCAGTACTTC. Translated, it gives CASSPRLGETQYF.

The genes are TRBV7-8 and TRBJ1-3, with D uncertain. Germline CDR1 is SGHVS and CDR2 is FQNEAQ. The length of the CDR3 is 15 residues. Trimming shortened V by 2 bases and J by 7 bases, and 15 bases separated the two germline ends. The CDR3 DNA is TGTGCCAGCAGCTTACAGGCGGAGCTCGCCAACACCATATATTTT. This encodes CASSLQAELANTIYF.

V is TRBV20-1 and J is TRBJ1-1; D gene ambiguous. The germline V gene has CDR1 DFQATT and CDR2 SNEGSKA (reference sequence). The length of the CDR3 is 10 residues. The CDR3 sequence is CRTANTEAFF. The CDR3 DNA sequence: TGCAGAACAGCGAACACTGAAGCTTTCTTT.

The genes are TRBV10-3 and TRBJ2-7; either TRBD1 or TRBD2 may fit D (5 bases each). This CDR3 has 12 amino acids. Deletions cut 10 bases from V and 6 bases from J, with 16 bases between. Germline CDR1 is ENHRY and CDR2 is SYGVKD. The DNA for the CDR3 is TGTGCCAGATGGGACGGGGCAGGCGAGCAGTACTTC. It is translated as CARWDGAGEQYF.

The chain recombines TRBV29-1 with TRBJ2-1; D is unclear. The CDR3 is made up of 16 amino acids. The germline gives CDR1 SQVTM, CDR2 ANQGSEA. V gave up 0 bases and J gave up 4 bases, with 16 bases separating them. Here the CDR3 reads CSVEDSSSEQYNEQFF. In DNA form, the CDR3 reads TGCAGCGTTGAAGACTCCTCCAGCGAGCAGTACAATGAGCAGTTCTTC.

This chain links TRBV10-1 with TRBJ2-3, with 7 positions matching TRBD2. The CDR3 totals 15 residues. The V gene's germline CDR1 is WNHNN and CDR2 SYGVQD (reference sequence). The ends lost 2 bases at V and 3 bases at J; junction bases unmatched: 5. The CDR3 loop reads CASSEIQGGTDTQYF. The CDR3 DNA is TGCGCCAGCAGTGAGATCCAGGGAGGGACAGATACGCAGTATTTT.

The chain joins TRBV7-2 to TRBJ1-5; D is undetermined. Germline lookup yields CDR1 SGHTA and CDR2 FQGNSA. The CDR3 sequence is 15 residues long. Trimming took off 2 bases at V and 7 bases at J, with 15 bases between the two ends. DNA for the CDR3: TGTGCCAGCAGCTTATCCTCGGGCCACTGGCAGCCCCAGCATTTT. Translating it yields CASSLSSGHWQPQHF.

V is TRBV30 and J is TRBJ2-5, with D unresolved. Trimming took off 3 bases at V and 1 base at J, with 12 bases between the two ends. CDR3 size: 14 residues. CDR1 GTSNPN and CDR2 SVGIG come from the germline V gene (reference sequence). CDR3 sequence reads: CAWRRYVAQETQYF. In DNA, the CDR3 is TGTGCCTGGAGAAGATACGTGGCCCAAGAGACCCAGTACTTC.

The sample holds a few counts of this clone. The rearrangement uses TRBV4-1 and TRBJ2-7; no clear D. Germline V gene data show CDR1 as MGHRA and CDR2 as YSYEKL. This CDR3 contains 13 residues. V dropped 0 bases and J dropped 3 bases, with 6 bases sitting between them. The chain's CDR3 is CASSQDNFYEQYF. The CDR3 DNA reads as TGCGCCAGCAGCCAAGATAACTTCTACGAGCAGTACTTC.

This chain links TRBV19 with TRBJ1-2, with D hard to call. The CDR3 covers 11 residues. Trimming stripped 10 bases from V and 5 bases from J, with 11 bases between. Germline V gives CDR1 LNHDA, CDR2 SQIVND (reference sequence). CDR3 sequence: CAITSGYGYTF. CDR3 DNA sequence: TGTGCCATTACAAGTGGATATGGCTACACCTTC.

This rearrangement joins TRBV7-6 to TRBJ2-6, with 8 bases that match TRBD1. The germline gives CDR1 SGHVS, CDR2 FNYEAQ. V was clipped by 5 bases and J by 8 bases; unmatched bases: 5. This CDR3 is 14 amino acids long. CDR3 nucleotide sequence: TGTGCCAGCAGCCCGGGGACAGGTACCAACGTCCTGACTTTC. Its protein is CASSPGTGTNVLTF.

This clone is judged medium-sized (0.01 to 0.1%). The CDR3 spells CASSPGDRVYGYTF. In DNA, the CDR3 is TGTGCCAGCAGCCCGGGGGACCGAGTCTATGGCTACACCTTC. The chain employs TRBV5-4 and TRBJ1-2; maybe TRBD1 (5 bases). This CDR3 has 14 amino acids. Trimming removed 4 bases from V and 4 bases from J, with 14 bases in between. CDR1 and CDR2 from the germline V gene are SGHNT and YYREEE (reference sequence).

The chain is built from TRBV27 and TRBJ1-6; D call uncertain. V was clipped by 7 bases and J by 1 base, with 8 bases between them. Germline-derived CDR1 and CDR2 are MNHEY and SMNVEV (reference sequence). CDR3 length: 14 amino acids. DNA for the CDR3: TGTGCCAGCACATTGGCGTCCTATAATTCACCCCTCCACTTT. Translated: CASTLASYNSPLHF.

This chain joins TRBV11-1 and TRBJ2-4; 10 bases line up with TRBD2. V lost 2 bases and J lost 11; bases outside the gene matches: 9. This CDR3 has 15 amino acids. Germline V CDR1 and CDR2: SGHAT, FQDESV (reference sequence). The CDR3 nucleotides are TGTGCCAGCAGCTTAACGGGGCTAGCGGGAGTGCTTCAGTACTTC. Translating it yields CASSLTGLAGVLQYF. The full variable domain, its missing parts supplied by reference TRBV11-1 and TRBJ2-4, is EAEVAQSPRYKITEKSQAVAFWCDPISGHATLYWYRQILGQGPELLVQFQDESVVDDSQLPKDRFSAERLKGVDSTLKIQPAELGDSAMYLCASSLTGLAGVLQYFGAGTRLSVL.

Here the CDR3 reads CASSLSADYQPQHF. CDR3 nucleotides: TGTGCCAGCAGTTTGTCGGCAGACTATCAGCCCCAGCATTTT. The rearrangement joins TRBV27 to TRBJ1-5, with D unclear. The CDR3 extends over 14 amino acids. Trimming pared 3 bases from V and 5 bases from J, leaving 11 bases between. Germline V CDR1 and CDR2: MNHEY, SMNVEV (reference sequence).

The CDR3 reads CASSQAPAIVAGGYNEQFF. The DNA of the CDR3 is TGCGCCAGCAGCCAAGCCCCCGCCATAGTAGCGGGGGGCTACAATGAGCAGTTCTTC. The J gene is TRBJ2-1, the V gene TRBV4-3; TRBD2 matches 10 bases. The V gene's germline CDR1 is LGHNA and CDR2 YSLEER. The CDR3 sequence is 19 residues long. The ends lost 1 base at V and 3 bases at J; junction bases unmatched: 12.

The chain combines TRBV5-4 with TRBJ2-1, with D unclear. V lost 1 base to trimming and J lost 8 bases, with 4 bases between them. Germline-derived CDR1 and CDR2 are SGHNT and YYREEE (reference sequence). The CDR3 totals 11 residues. Written as DNA, the CDR3 is TGTGCCAGCAGCTTGTTCTATGAGCAGTTCTTC. Protein product: CASSLFYEQFF.